These T cell receptor beta chains were read from a single sample in a study of early stage breast cancer tumors. Sequencing used immunoSEQ multiplex PCR; TCRdb keeps in-frame clones, though not all of them. The sample gives fewer than 90,000 clones, around four fifths of which show up once; approximately 3.7% is in the top ten. Sequences were obtained from blood. All receptors come from a person between 60 and 70 years old with breast cancer. Both conserved end residues are part of each CDR3. D genes are given only for firm matches. Clone size is shown for a subset of rows, as once, few, many or a class of expanded clone.

-	TRBV5-4	TRBJ1-6	-	TGTGCCAGCAGCTTGGCGGGGAATGGGGGTAATTCACCCCTCCACTTT	CASSLAGNGGNSPLHF
-	TRBV5-5	TRBJ2-7	TRBD2	TGTGCCAGCAGCTTAGAAGCGGGAGATTATGAGCAGTACTTC	CASSLEAGDYEQYF
-	TRBV9	TRBJ2-3	TRBD2	TGTGCCAGCAGCCCCCGCGGGGGGGCCAGCACAGATACGCAGTATTTT	CASSPRGGASTDTQYF
-	TRBV9	TRBJ2-2	-	TGTGCCAGCAGCCTGATCACGAACACCGGGGAGCTGTTTTTT	CASSLITNTGELFF
-	TRBV6-5	TRBJ2-2	TRBD1	TGTGCCAGCAGTTATCCGGGACAGGGGAACACCGGGGAGCTGTTTTTT	CASSYPGQGNTGELFF
-	TRBV27	TRBJ1-1	-	TGTGCCAGCAGTTTATACACGGACACTGAAGCTTTCTTT	CASSLYTDTEAFF
-	TRBV5-4	TRBJ2-2	-	TGTGCCAGCAGCTTGGGGAGCCGGACCGGGGAGCTGTTTTTT	CASSLGSRTGELFF
-	TRBV5-1	TRBJ2-3	TRBD2	TGCGCCAGCAGCCGGGGACTAGCGGGAGGGCCCGGAGATACGCAGTATTTT	CASSRGLAGGPGDTQYF
-	TRBV21-1	TRBJ2-2	-	TGTGCCAGCAGCCTCGGACAGGGAGTTTCCGGGGAGCTGTTTTTT	CASSLGQGVSGELFF
-	TRBV7-3	TRBJ2-5	-	TGTGCCAGCAGCGCCAACACCGGGATTCAAGAGACCCAGTACTTC	CASSANTGIQETQYF
-	TRBV5-1	TRBJ2-4	-	TGCGCCAGCAGCCCGGGCGGGGACCAAAACATTCAGTACTTC	CASSPGGDQNIQYF
-	TRBV5-4	TRBJ2-2	-	TGTGCCAGCAGCTTGGGGCAAGGAAGGTCCACCGGGGAGCTGTTTTTT	CASSLGQGRSTGELFF
-	TRBV30	TRBJ1-1	-	TGTGCCTGGAGGATCGGGCCGGACATCGGCACTGAAGCTTTCTTT	CAWRIGPDIGTEAFF
-	TRBV9	TRBJ2-3	-	TGTGCCAGCGGGCGTAGCAGCACAGATACGCAGTATTTT	CASGRSSTDTQYF
-	TRBV5-5	TRBJ1-1	-	TGTGCCAGCAGCCTTGGGGAGAACACTGAAGCTTTCTTT	CASSLGENTEAFF
-	TRBV28	TRBJ1-1	-	TGTGCCAGCAGTTCTTACCACCAGGTGAACACTGAAGCTTTCTTT	CASSSYHQVNTEAFF
-	TRBV25-1	TRBJ2-7	-	TGTGCCAGCACCCTGACCGGGGAGACCTACGAGCAGTACTTC	CASTLTGETYEQYF
-	TRBV7-3	TRBJ2-3	TRBD1	TGTGCCAGCAGCGAACAGGGGGCAGATACGCAGTATTTT	CASSEQGADTQYF
-	TRBV7-6	TRBJ2-5	TRBD2	TGTGCCAGCACCTACGGAGGACTAGGGAGTCCCCAGTACTTC	CASTYGGLGSPQYF
few	TRBV5-4	TRBJ1-2	-	TGTGCCAGCAGCTCGACAGGATTTGGCTACACCTTC	CASSSTGFGYTF
-	TRBV7-2	TRBJ1-2	-	TGTGCCAGCAGCTTAGGGACCACTAACTATGGCTACACCTTC	CASSLGTTNYGYTF
few	TRBV30	TRBJ2-6	-	TGTGCCTGGGTCCGCTCTGGGGCCAACGTCCTGACTTTC	CAWVRSGANVLTF
-	TRBV19	TRBJ2-7	-	TGTGCCAGTAGTATCGTAACAGGTACCACCTACGAGCAGTACTTC	CASSIVTGTTYEQYF
-	TRBV19	TRBJ2-2	-	TGTGCCAGTAGTCCCGGGACGGCGAACACCGGGGAGCTGTTTTTT	CASSPGTANTGELFF
-	TRBV2	TRBJ1-6	TRBD1	TGTGCCAGCAGCAACAGGGGTCAGAATTCACCCCTCCACTTT	CASSNRGQNSPLHF
-	TRBV11-2	TRBJ2-7	TRBD2	TGTGCCAGCAGCTTGACTAGCGGGAGAGGGATTGGGTCCTACGAGCAGTACTTC	CASSLTSGRGIGSYEQYF
-	TRBV6-5	TRBJ2-3	-	TGTGCCAGCGGGGGGTTAACTAGCACAGATACGCAGTATTTT	CASGGLTSTDTQYF
-	TRBV6-4	TRBJ2-2	TRBD1	TGTGCCAGCAGTTTCCAACCCGGGACAGGCGGGGAGCTGTTTTTT	CASSFQPGTGGELFF
-	TRBV9	TRBJ2-3	TRBD2	TGTGCCAGCAGCGTGCGTAGCGGGGGCGCTAGCACAGATACGCAGTATTTT	CASSVRSGGASTDTQYF
once	TRBV9	TRBJ1-2	-	TGTGCCAGCAGCGTAGGACAGGCTAACTATGGCTACACCTTC	CASSVGQANYGYTF
-	TRBV6-1	TRBJ1-4	-	TGTGCCCTCAGGGGAAATAATGAAAAACTGTTTTTT	CALRGNNEKLFF
-	TRBV28	TRBJ1-1	-	TGTGCCAGCACCAGTAACGCTTGGGGGCAGCAGAACACTGAAGCTTTCTTT	CASTSNAWGQQNTEAFF
few	TRBV19	TRBJ1-4	-	TGTGCCAGTCGGACTGAAAAACTGTTTTTT	CASRTEKLFF
-	TRBV7-3	TRBJ2-3	-	TGTGCCAGCAGCTTAGATGCGGCCCCTGGCACAGATACGCAGTATTTT	CASSLDAAPGTDTQYF
-	TRBV9	TRBJ2-7	-	TGTGCCAGCAGCGTATCGGGGACGGGAATCTACGAGCAGTACTTC	CASSVSGTGIYEQYF
-	TRBV20-1	TRBJ2-1	-	TGCAGTGCTCTGTTATGGGATGAGCAGTTCTTC	CSALLWDEQFF
-	TRBV19	TRBJ1-1	-	TGTGCCAGTATTCAGGGGACGGGAACTGAAGCTTTCTTT	CASIQGTGTEAFF
-	TRBV19	TRBJ1-5	-	TGTGCCAGTAGTATAGGGGGCAGTTTTTATCAGCCCCAGCATTTT	CASSIGGSFYQPQHF
few	TRBV27	TRBJ1-2	-	TGTGCCAGCAGTTGGACCGGACTCGGGTCGGATGGCTACACCTTC	CASSWTGLGSDGYTF
-	TRBV27	TRBJ2-1	TRBD1	TGTGCCAGCACCAAACAGGGGGCGCGGAATGAGCAGTTCTTC	CASTKQGARNEQFF
-	TRBV10-1	TRBJ2-7	-	TGCGCCAGATACGACGGCAGCAGCGAGCAGTACTTC	CARYDGSSEQYF
-	TRBV5-6	TRBJ1-5	TRBD1	TGTGCCAGCAGCTGGGGGACAGGGGGCGGACAGCCCCAGCATTTT	CASSWGTGGGQPQHF
-	TRBV4-1	TRBJ2-7	-	TGCGCCAGCAGCCAAGGTTCCCTTGACCCCTACGAGCAGTACTTC	CASSQGSLDPYEQYF
once	TRBV7-9	TRBJ2-7	TRBD1	TGTGCCAGCAGCTCGTTACAGGGGGCAACCAACGAGCAGTACTTC	CASSSLQGATNEQYF
-	TRBV28	TRBJ2-1	-	TGTGCCAGCAGTTCGTTCAGACAGGGAGGCAATGAGCAGTTCTTC	CASSSFRQGGNEQFF
few	TRBV6-5	TRBJ1-2	-	TGTGCCAGCAGTTACTCGAACAGGTTCTATGGCTACACCTTC	CASSYSNRFYGYTF
-	TRBV5-1	TRBJ2-2	-	TGCGCCAGCACCTTGGGCCTCGCGAACACCGGGGAGCTGTTTTTT	CASTLGLANTGELFF